Listed here is a single TCR beta chain. Its antigen is unidentified. This specimen comes from a study of response to subunit inactivated influenza vaccine. Study observations and caveats: T cells newly recruited by each seasonal influenza vaccination are few, the authors suggested.

TCRdb called the RT-PCR reads again in MiXCR, with one record for every CDR3 protein. The table includes around 850,000 distinct CDR3 sequences, about 18% detected once. J gave up 5 bases and V 3 bases, and 9 bases lay outside the gene matches. The CDR3 is 16 residues long. Germline assignment: CDR1 SNHLY and CDR2 FYNNEI. This sample comprised PBMCs from blood, obtained 5 days after vaccination. The chain employs TRBV2 and TRBJ2-5; 10 nucleotides line up with TRBD2. The TCR comes from a man in his forties or fifties who received an inactivated influenza vaccine. The CDR3 region has the DNA TGTGCCAGCAGTGAGCTAGCGGGAGCCGGGACGGAGACCCAGTACTTC. It specifies CASSELAGAGTETQYF.